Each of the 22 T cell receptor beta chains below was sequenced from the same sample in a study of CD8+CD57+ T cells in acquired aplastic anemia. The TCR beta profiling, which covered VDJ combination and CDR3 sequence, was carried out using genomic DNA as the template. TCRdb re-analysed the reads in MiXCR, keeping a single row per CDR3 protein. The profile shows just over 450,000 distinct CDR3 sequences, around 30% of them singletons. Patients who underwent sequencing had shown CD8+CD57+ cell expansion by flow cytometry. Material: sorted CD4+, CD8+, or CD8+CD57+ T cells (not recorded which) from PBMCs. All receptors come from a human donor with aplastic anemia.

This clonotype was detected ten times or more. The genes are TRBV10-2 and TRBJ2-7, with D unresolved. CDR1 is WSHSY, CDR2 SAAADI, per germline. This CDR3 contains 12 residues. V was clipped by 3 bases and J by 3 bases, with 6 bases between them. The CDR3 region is CASSEFGYEQYF. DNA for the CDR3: TGCGCCAGCAGTGAATTCGGCTACGAGCAGTACTTC.

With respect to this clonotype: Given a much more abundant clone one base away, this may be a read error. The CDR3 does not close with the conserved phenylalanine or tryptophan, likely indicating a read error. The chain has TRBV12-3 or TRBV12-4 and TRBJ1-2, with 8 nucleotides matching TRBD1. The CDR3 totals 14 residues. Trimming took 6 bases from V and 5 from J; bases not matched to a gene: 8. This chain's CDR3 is CASRSTGVGYGYTS. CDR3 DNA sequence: TGTGCCAGCAGATCGACAGGGGTGGGGTATGGCTACACCTCC.

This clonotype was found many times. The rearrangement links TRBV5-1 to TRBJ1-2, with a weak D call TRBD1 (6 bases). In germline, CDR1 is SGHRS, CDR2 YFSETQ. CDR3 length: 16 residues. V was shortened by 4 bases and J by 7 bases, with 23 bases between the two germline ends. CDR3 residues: CASSTQQGRWVRGYTF. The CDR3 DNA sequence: TGCGCCAGCAGCACACAACAGGGAAGGTGGGTCCGTGGCTACACCTTC.

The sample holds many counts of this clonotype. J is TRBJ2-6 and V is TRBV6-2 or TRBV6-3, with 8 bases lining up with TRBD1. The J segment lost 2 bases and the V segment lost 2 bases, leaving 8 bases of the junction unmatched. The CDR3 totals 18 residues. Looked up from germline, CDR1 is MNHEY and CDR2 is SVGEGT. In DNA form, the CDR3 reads TGTGCCAGCAGTTACCGACGGACAGGGTTAACTGGGGCCAACGTCCTGACTTTC. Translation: CASSYRRTGLTGANVLTF.

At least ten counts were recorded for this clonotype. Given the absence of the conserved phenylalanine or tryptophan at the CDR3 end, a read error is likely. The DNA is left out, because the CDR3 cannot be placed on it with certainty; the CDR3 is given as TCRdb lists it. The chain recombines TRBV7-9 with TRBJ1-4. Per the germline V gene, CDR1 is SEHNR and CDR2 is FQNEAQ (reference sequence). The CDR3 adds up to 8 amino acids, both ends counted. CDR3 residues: CASNLLGI.

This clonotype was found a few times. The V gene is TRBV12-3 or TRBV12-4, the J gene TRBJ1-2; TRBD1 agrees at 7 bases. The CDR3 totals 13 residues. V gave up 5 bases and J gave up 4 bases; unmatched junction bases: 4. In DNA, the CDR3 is TGTGCCAGCAGTCCGGGGACAGTCTATGGCTACACCTTC. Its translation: CASSPGTVYGYTF.

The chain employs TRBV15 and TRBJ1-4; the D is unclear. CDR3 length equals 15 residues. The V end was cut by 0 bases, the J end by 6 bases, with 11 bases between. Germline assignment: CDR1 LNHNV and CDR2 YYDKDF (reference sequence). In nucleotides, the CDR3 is TGTGCCACCAGCAGAGAAGGGAATGGGGATGAAAAACTGTTTTTT. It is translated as CATSREGNGDEKLFF.

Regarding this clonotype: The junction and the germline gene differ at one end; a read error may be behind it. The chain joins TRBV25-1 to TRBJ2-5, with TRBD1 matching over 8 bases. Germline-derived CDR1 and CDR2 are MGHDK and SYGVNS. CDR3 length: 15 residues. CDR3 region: CAGSESGQGQETQYF. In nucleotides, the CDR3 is TGTGCCGGCAGTGAATCAGGACAGGGCCAAGAGACCCAGTACTTC.

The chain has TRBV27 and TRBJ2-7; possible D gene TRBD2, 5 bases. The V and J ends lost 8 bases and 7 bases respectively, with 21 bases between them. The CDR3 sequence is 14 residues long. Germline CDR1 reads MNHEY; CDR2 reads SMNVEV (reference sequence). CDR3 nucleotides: TGTGCCAGCGGAGGACCAATAATGCTTCGGGAGCAGTACTTC. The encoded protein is CASGGPIMLREQYF.

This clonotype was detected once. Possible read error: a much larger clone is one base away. In DNA form, the CDR3 reads TGTGCCAGCAGCCCTCAGAGCAGCGAGCAGTACTTC. The encoded protein is CASSPQSSEQYF. This chain joins TRBV7-2 and TRBJ2-7; D call uncertain. Germline V gene data show CDR1 as SGHTA and CDR2 as FQGNSA. The CDR3 is 12 amino acids. The V end lost 5 bases, the J end lost 6 bases, and 11 bases lay between the germline ends.

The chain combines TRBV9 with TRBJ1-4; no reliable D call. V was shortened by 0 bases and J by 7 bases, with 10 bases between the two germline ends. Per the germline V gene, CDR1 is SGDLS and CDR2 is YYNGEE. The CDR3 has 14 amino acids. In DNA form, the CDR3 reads TGTGCCAGCAGCGTAGGGTTAGCAGGTGAAAAACTGTTTTTT. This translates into CASSVGLAGEKLFF. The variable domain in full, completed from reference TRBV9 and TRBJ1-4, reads DSGVTQTPKHLITATGQRVTLRCSPRSGDLSVYWYQQSLDQGLQFLIQYYNGEERAKGNILERFSAQQFPDLHSELNLSSLELGDSALYFCASSVGLAGEKLFFGSGTQLSVL.

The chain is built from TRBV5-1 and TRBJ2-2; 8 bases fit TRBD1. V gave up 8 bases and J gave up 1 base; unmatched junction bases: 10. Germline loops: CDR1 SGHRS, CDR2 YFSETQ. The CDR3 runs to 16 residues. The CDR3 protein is CARNPGQGMNTGELFF. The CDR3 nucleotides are TGCGCCAGAAACCCAGGACAGGGTATGAACACCGGGGAGCTGTTTTTT.

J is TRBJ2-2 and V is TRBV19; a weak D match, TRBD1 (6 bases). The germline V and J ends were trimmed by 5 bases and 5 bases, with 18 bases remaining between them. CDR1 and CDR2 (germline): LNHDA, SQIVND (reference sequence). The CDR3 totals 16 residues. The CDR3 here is CASSPGTGLGTGELFF. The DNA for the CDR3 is TGTGCCAGTAGTCCCGGTACAGGGTTGGGGACCGGGGAGCTGTTTTTT. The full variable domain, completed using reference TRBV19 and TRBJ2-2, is DGGITQSPKYLFRKEGQNVTLSCEQNLNHDAMYWYRQDPGQGLRLIYYSQIVNDFQKGDIAEGYSVSREKKESFPLTVTSAQKNPTAFYLCASSPGTGLGTGELFFGEGSRLTVL.

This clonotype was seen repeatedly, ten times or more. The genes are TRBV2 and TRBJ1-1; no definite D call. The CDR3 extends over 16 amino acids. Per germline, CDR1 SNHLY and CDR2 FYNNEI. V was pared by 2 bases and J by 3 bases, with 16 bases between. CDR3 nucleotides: TGTGCCAGCAGTGAACTTCTAGGCCAGCGGGACACTGAAGCTTTCTTT. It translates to CASSELLGQRDTEAFF.

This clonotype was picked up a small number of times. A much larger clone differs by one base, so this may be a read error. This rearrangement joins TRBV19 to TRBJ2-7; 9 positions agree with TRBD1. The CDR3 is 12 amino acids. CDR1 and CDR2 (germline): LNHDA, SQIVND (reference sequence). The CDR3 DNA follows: TGTGCCAGTAGAGGGGACAGGGACGAGCAGTGCTTC. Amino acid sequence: CASRGDRDEQCF.

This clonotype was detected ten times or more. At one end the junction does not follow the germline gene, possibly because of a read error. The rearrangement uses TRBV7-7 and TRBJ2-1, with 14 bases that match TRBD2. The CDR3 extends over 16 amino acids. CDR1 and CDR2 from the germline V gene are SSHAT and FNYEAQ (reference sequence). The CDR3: CASSLGTSGGTYEQFF. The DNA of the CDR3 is TGTGCTAGCAGCTTGGGGACTAGCGGGGGTACCTATGAGCAGTTCTTC.

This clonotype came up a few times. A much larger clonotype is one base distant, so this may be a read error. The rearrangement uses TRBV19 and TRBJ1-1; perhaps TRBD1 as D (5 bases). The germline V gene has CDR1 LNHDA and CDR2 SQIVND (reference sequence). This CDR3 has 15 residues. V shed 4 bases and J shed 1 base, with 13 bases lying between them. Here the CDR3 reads CASSNPGHANTEAFF. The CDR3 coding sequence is TGTGCCAGTAGTAACCCCGGACACGCGAACACTGAAGCTTTCTTT. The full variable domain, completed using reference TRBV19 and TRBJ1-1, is DGGITQSPKYLFRKEGQNVTLSCEQNLNHDAMYWYRQDPGQGLRLIYYSQIVNDFQKGDIAEGYSVSREKKESFPLTVTSAQKNPTAFYLCASSNPGHANTEAFFGQGTRLTVV.

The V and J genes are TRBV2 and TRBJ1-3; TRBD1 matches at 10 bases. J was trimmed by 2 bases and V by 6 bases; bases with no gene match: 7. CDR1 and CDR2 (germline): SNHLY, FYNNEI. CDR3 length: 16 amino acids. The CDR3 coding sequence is TGTGCCAGCAGGGAAACCGGGACAGGGGCTGGAAACACCATATATTTT. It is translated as CASRETGTGAGNTIYF. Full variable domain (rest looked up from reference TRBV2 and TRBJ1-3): EPEVTQTPSHQVTQMGQEVILRCVPISNHLYFYWYRQILGQKVEFLVSFYNNEISEKSEIFDDQFSVERPDGSNFTLKIRSTKLEDSAMYFCASRETGTGAGNTIYFGEGSWLTVV.

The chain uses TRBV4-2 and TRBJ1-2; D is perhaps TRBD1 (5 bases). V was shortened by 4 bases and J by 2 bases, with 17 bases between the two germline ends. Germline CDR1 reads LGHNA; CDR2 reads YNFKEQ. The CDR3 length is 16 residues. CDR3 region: CASSPVPGRGNYGYTF. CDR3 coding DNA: TGTGCCAGCAGCCCAGTCCCGGGACGGGGAAACTATGGCTACACCTTC.

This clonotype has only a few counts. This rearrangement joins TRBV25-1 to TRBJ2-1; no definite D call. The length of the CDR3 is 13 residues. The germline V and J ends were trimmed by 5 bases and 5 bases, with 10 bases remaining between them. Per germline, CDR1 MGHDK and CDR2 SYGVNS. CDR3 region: CASSLGYNNEQFF. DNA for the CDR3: TGTGCCAGCAGTTTAGGGTACAACAATGAGCAGTTCTTC.

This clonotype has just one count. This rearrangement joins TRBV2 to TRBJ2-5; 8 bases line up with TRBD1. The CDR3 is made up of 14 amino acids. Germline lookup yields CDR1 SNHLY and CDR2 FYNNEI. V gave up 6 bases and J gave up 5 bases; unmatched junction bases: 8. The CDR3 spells CASSDTRGPETQYF. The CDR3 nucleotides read TGTGCCAGCAGCGATACCAGGGGGCCGGAGACCCAGTACTTC.

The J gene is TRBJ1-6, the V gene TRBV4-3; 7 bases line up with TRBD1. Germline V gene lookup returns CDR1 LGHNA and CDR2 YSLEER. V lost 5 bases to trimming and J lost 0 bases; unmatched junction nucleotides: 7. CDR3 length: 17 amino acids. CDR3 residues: CASSKKTGSSYNSPLHF. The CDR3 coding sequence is TGCGCCAGCAGCAAGAAGACAGGGAGCTCCTATAATTCACCCCTCCACTTT.